This entry lists 22 T cell receptor beta chains sequenced from one sample in a study of monozygotic twins with inflammatory bowel disease. TCRdb re-called the 5' RACE reads and shows each CDR3 protein once, DNA omitted. In all, the sample yields about 300,000 distinct CDR3 sequences. The sample comprised blood. The receptor set was obtained from a human donor with ulcerative colitis or Crohn's disease, or a healthy co-twin of an affected twin (not recorded which).

The chain carries TRBV10-3 and TRBJ1-2. The CDR3 consists of 13 residues. Germline V gene sequence: CDR1 ENHRY, CDR2 SYGVKD. This CDR3 is CAIKEGANYGYTF.

The genes are TRBV2 and TRBJ2-7; TCRdb proposes TRBD1, but this gene call is untestable without DNA. This CDR3 is built from 14 residues. Germline V gene sequence: CDR1 SNHLY, CDR2 FYNNEI. The CDR3 loop is CATGPGLGAYEQYF.

The genes are TRBV18 and TRBJ1-1; the TRBD1 assignment by TCRdb is unverifiable without DNA. The CDR3 is made up of 15 amino acids. Germline V gene data show CDR1 as KGHSH and CDR2 as LQKENI. CDR3 loop: CASSPTMTGDTEAFF.

The J gene is TRBJ2-7, the V gene TRBV6-2 or TRBV6-3; TCRdb gives TRBD1 as the D gene, but with no DNA this cannot be confirmed. Germline-derived CDR1 and CDR2 are MNHEY and SVGEGT. This CDR3 is 16 amino acids long. The CDR3 reads CASSYPTRQISYEQYF.

The rearrangement links TRBV4-3 to TRBJ2-2; TCRdb's D call, TRBD2, is unchecked because there is no DNA. Per germline, CDR1 LGHNA and CDR2 YSLEER. CDR3 length equals 15 residues. CDR3 amino acids: CASKTSRGGTGELFF.

CDR3 loop: CASSRATGVATEAFF. The chain uses TRBV7-8 and TRBJ1-1; without DNA, the TCRdb call of TRBD1 cannot be checked. This CDR3 contains 15 residues. Germline-derived CDR1 and CDR2 are SGHVS and FQNEAQ.

This chain joins TRBV21-1 and TRBJ1-1; TCRdb's D call, TRBD1, is unchecked because there is no DNA. TRBV21-1 is designated a pseudogene. CDR3 length: 14 amino acids. CDR3 protein: CASTIGGRGSEAFF.

The chain links TRBV12-3 or TRBV12-4 to TRBJ1-6; TCRdb's D call of TRBD1 is untestable without DNA. There are 14 residues in the CDR3. The CDR3 sequence: CASSLWDGNSPLHF.

The chain combines TRBV20-1 with TRBJ1-2; TCRdb selects TRBD1, and the lack of DNA leaves this call unchecked. Per germline, CDR1 DFQATT and CDR2 SNEGSKA (reference sequence). The CDR3 runs to 13 residues. The CDR3 spells CSAINSGLYGYTF.

The chain carries TRBV19 and TRBJ1-2; TCRdb gives TRBD1 as the D gene, but with no DNA this cannot be confirmed. CDR1 is LNHDA and CDR2 is SQIVND in the germline V gene (reference sequence). The CDR3 is made up of 12 amino acids. The CDR3 is CASTRDRYGYTF.

V gene TRBV6-5 combines with J gene TRBJ2-2. The V gene's germline CDR1 is MNHEY and CDR2 SVGAGI. The CDR3 has 12 residues. CDR3 protein: CASSYVTGELFF.

The CDR3 here is CASGTGGTGELFF. The chain carries TRBV12-3 or TRBV12-4 and TRBJ2-2; the D call of TRBD1 rests on TCRdb alone, since no DNA is present to check it. The CDR3 is 13 residues long.

The J gene is TRBJ2-1, the V gene TRBV29-1; lacking DNA, the TRBD2 call made by TCRdb goes unchecked. Germline CDR1 SQVTM, CDR2 ANQGSEA. CDR3 length: 14 residues. The CDR3 is CSVYDGRARGEQFF.

The chain carries TRBV7-2 and TRBJ2-7. Germline V lookup: CDR1 SGHTA, CDR2 FQGNSA. This CDR3 has 14 residues. The CDR3 protein is CASSYFVRSYEQYF.

The rearrangement links TRBV6-1 to TRBJ2-2; TCRdb outputs TRBD2, but without DNA this stays unchecked. The V gene's germline CDR1 is MNHNS and CDR2 SASEGT. The CDR3 has 17 amino acids. CDR3 residues: CASTSIVGTYHTGELFF.

This chain joins TRBV5-5 and TRBJ2-1; the D call of TRBD1 rests on TCRdb alone, since no DNA is present to check it. CDR3 length equals 16 residues. Germline V gives CDR1 SGHKS, CDR2 YYEKEE (reference sequence). The CDR3 spells CASSRTGTGTTNEQFF.

This chain's CDR3 is CASTPGGQGAKEAQYF. The J gene is TRBJ2-5, the V gene TRBV28; TCRdb picks TRBD1, but there is no DNA to check that call. The CDR3 contains 16 residues. Germline V gene sequence: CDR1 MDHEN, CDR2 SYDVKM.

This chain joins TRBV4-3 and TRBJ2-7; the D gene TCRdb calls, TRBD1, cannot be checked with no DNA. Germline values: CDR1 LGHNA, CDR2 YSLEER. The CDR3 is 15 amino acids. The chain's CDR3 is CASSQAGQGAYEQYF.

The chain is built from TRBV19 and TRBJ2-7; TCRdb names TRBD1, which stays unverified in the absence of DNA. The CDR3 extends over 13 amino acids. Germline V gene lookup returns CDR1 LNHDA and CDR2 SQIVND (reference sequence). The CDR3: CASSITGAYEQYF.

The chain carries TRBV28 and TRBJ2-3. Germline CDR1 and CDR2: MDHEN and SYDVKM. The CDR3 totals 16 residues. The CDR3 sequence: CASSAALPPSTDTQYF.

This chain connects TRBV27 to TRBJ2-7. The germline V gene encodes CDR1 MNHEY and CDR2 SMNVEV (reference sequence). CDR3 length: 14 amino acids. CDR3 sequence reads: CASSLSQPPYEQYF.

V usage is TRBV6-1 and J usage is TRBJ1-1; the TRBD1 assignment by TCRdb is unverifiable without DNA. CDR3 length: 15 residues. The V gene's germline CDR1 is MNHNS and CDR2 SASEGT. The CDR3 loop reads CASRHDGQPNTEAFF.